This T cell receptor beta chain was captured in a study of T cells in Graves' hyperthyroidism and ophthalmopathy. Researchers took RNA transcripts and amplified the TCR beta CDR3 regions from them. When the TCR CDR3 underwent first-round RT-PCR, the HTBI primer set was used. Using its own MiXCR run on the multiplex PCR reads, TCRdb lists one record per CDR3 protein. The sample carries about 52,000 distinct CDR3 sequences, about half recorded once. The junction had 3 bases not matched to a gene; V was cut back by 5 bases and J by 0 bases. This CDR3 is 16 amino acids long. CDR1 and CDR2 (germline): ENHRY, SYGVKD. This clonotype showed up just once.

V and J are TRBV10-3 and TRBJ2-1, with TRBD2 matching over 11 bases. Specimen: blood. The TCR originated in a woman in her fifties or sixties with Graves' ophthalmopathy. CDR3 region: CAISFTSGSSYNEQFF. For the CDR3, the DNA is TGTGCCATCAGTTTCACTAGCGGGAGCTCCTACAATGAGCAGTTCTTC.